These 22 T cell receptor beta chains were all obtained from the same sample, sequenced in a study of cytomegalovirus exposure and HLA in healthy donors. PCR amplification relied on 60 Vbeta primers (plus 13 Jbeta primers). Here immunoSEQ multiplex PCR was the method, and the copy in TCRdb shows in-frame clones only, minus some. The top ten hold more than 4.5% of the sample, which has about 130,000 clones, around 73% seen once. Material for sequencing was PBMCs. These receptors were obtained from a man aged 55 to 70 in good health and CMV-seropositive.

V is TRBV30 and J is TRBJ2-3, with TRBD2 matching 7 bases. The J segment lost 1 base and the V segment lost 1 base, leaving 8 bases of the junction unmatched. The CDR3 has 16 amino acids. The V gene's germline CDR1 is GTSNPN and CDR2 SVGIG (reference sequence). The CDR3 region is CAWSAFGGGGTDTQYF. Here the CDR3 DNA reads TGTGCCTGGAGTGCCTTTGGGGGAGGGGGCACAGATACGCAGTATTTT.

This clone has a handful of counts. The chain joins TRBV9 to TRBJ2-3; 8 bases align to TRBD2. Trimming took 0 bases from V and 8 from J; bases not matched to a gene: 8. CDR3 length equals 15 residues. The germline gives CDR1 SGDLS, CDR2 YYNGEE. The CDR3 bases are TGTGCCAGCAGCGTAGGGGTTAGCGGGGTAGTTACGCAGTATTTT. Translating it yields CASSVGVSGVVTQYF.

This clone was found once. The chain recombines TRBV7-3 with TRBJ2-2; possible D gene TRBD1, 8 bases. This CDR3 region has 17 residues. The germline V gene has CDR1 SGHTA and CDR2 FQGTGA. V was pared by 1 base and J by 5 bases, with 17 bases between. As DNA, the CDR3 is TGTGCCAGCAGCTTAAAAGGCTCACAGGGGGGGACCGGGGAGCTGTTTTTT. Encoded protein: CASSLKGSQGGTGELFF.

This rearrangement joins TRBV28 to TRBJ1-5, with a weak D call TRBD1 (6 bases). Germline values: CDR1 MDHEN, CDR2 SYDVKM. The ends were cut back, 3 bases at V and 9 bases at J, with 15 bases in the middle. The CDR3 length is 14 residues. The CDR3 DNA reads as TGTGCCAGCAGTTTCCAAGGGGGAACCACGCCCCAGCATTTT. This encodes CASSFQGGTTPQHF. The entire variable domain, with the rest obtained from reference TRBV28 and TRBJ1-5, is as follows: DVKVTQSSRYLVKRTGEKVFLECVQDMDHENMFWYRQDPGLGLRLIYFSYDVKMKEKGDIPEGYSVSREKKERFSLILESASTNQTSMYLCASSFQGGTTPQHFGDGTRLSIL.

This clone appeared a single time. The chain couples TRBV19 to TRBJ1-6; no definite D call. This CDR3 is 15 amino acids long. V shed 3 bases and J shed 6 bases, with 12 bases lying between them. The germline V gene encodes CDR1 LNHDA and CDR2 SQIVND (reference sequence). CDR3 sequence (DNA): TGTGCCAGTAGTATGGATAGGGAGGGTAATTCACCCCTCCACTTT. It is translated as CASSMDREGNSPLHF.

The chain recombines TRBV10-3 with TRBJ1-4, with D perhaps TRBD1 (6 bases). The CDR3 totals 13 residues. The V gene lost 7 bases and the J gene lost 5 bases, with 11 bases spanning the gap. Germline loops: CDR1 ENHRY, CDR2 SYGVKD. The CDR3 DNA follows: TGTGCCATCAAAAGGGGGGGGAATGAAAAACTGTTTTTT. It specifies CAIKRGGNEKLFF.

The J gene is TRBJ2-1, the V gene TRBV4-1; the D is unclear. The V end was cut by 0 bases, the J end by 9 bases, with 15 bases between. CDR3 length equals 15 residues. Germline CDR1 and CDR2: MGHRA and YSYEKL. The CDR3 is CASSQEPVPAREQFF. The CDR3 bases are TGCGCCAGCAGCCAAGAACCGGTGCCCGCGCGTGAGCAGTTCTTC.

The gene calls are TRBV6-1 and TRBJ2-2; TRBD1 agrees at 7 bases. The CDR3 extends over 14 amino acids. V shed 1 base and J 7 bases; nucleotides not matched to a gene: 3. The germline V gene encodes CDR1 MNHNS and CDR2 SASEGT. CDR3 region: CASSEVGQRGELFF. The CDR3 bases are TGTGCCAGCAGTGAAGTGGGACAGCGCGGGGAGCTGTTTTTT.

This sequence joins TRBV28 and TRBJ1-1, with D unclear. The CDR3 is 12 residues long. Trimming shortened V by 2 bases and J by 5 bases, and 6 bases separated the two germline ends. The germline V gene encodes CDR1 MDHEN and CDR2 SYDVKM. This chain's CDR3 is CASSLGRTEAFF. The CDR3 DNA follows: TGTGCCAGCAGTTTAGGGCGTACTGAAGCTTTCTTT.

The rearrangement links TRBV2 to TRBJ1-1, with D unresolved. CDR1 is SNHLY, CDR2 FYNNEI, per germline. This CDR3 is built from 15 residues. V lost 8 bases to trimming and J lost 1 base, with 17 bases between them. The CDR3 loop is CASGLTGNGNTEAFF. In DNA form, the CDR3 reads TGTGCCAGCGGACTGACCGGTAACGGGAACACTGAAGCTTTCTTT.

The rearrangement links TRBV9 to TRBJ2-4, with 7 bases matching TRBD2. The CDR3 has 15 residues. From germline, CDR1 is SGDLS and CDR2 YYNGEE. Trimming removed 3 bases from V and 5 bases from J; junction bases left unmatched: 8. This CDR3 reads CASSASSGAQNIQYF. The CDR3, as DNA: TGTGCCAGCAGCGCCTCAAGCGGGGCCCAAAACATTCAGTACTTC.

Here the CDR3 DNA reads TGTGCCAGCAGTGCACACAGTTTGGAAAACACTGAAGCTTTCTTT. Its protein is CASSAHSLENTEAFF. V and J are TRBV2 and TRBJ1-1; D remains unclear. Per the germline V gene, CDR1 is SNHLY and CDR2 is FYNNEI. V shed 4 bases and J shed 2 bases, with 14 bases lying between them. The CDR3 sequence is 15 residues long.

This clone was picked up one time. The chain combines TRBV19 with TRBJ1-2; 8 bases are a match to TRBD1. This CDR3 region has 13 residues. The ends lost 5 bases at V and 5 bases at J; junction bases unmatched: 4. Germline V gene lookup returns CDR1 LNHDA and CDR2 SQIVND (reference sequence). Here the CDR3 DNA reads TGTGCCAGTAGTCCGACAGGGGTGTATGGCTACACCTTC. This gives the protein CASSPTGVYGYTF. The full variable domain, with the rest looked up from reference TRBV19 and TRBJ1-2, is DGGITQSPKYLFRKEGQNVTLSCEQNLNHDAMYWYRQDPGQGLRLIYYSQIVNDFQKGDIAEGYSVSREKKESFPLTVTSAQKNPTAFYLCASSPTGVYGYTFGSGTRLTVV.

The chain combines TRBV6-1 with TRBJ2-7; 7 bases line up with TRBD1. The CDR3 is 15 amino acids. The J segment lost 3 bases and the V segment lost 7 bases, leaving 12 bases of the junction unmatched. In germline, CDR1 is MNHNS, CDR2 SASEGT. The DNA of the CDR3 is TGTGCCAGCATCAAAAATCAGGGGGACAGCTACGAGCAGTACTTC. It translates to CASIKNQGDSYEQYF.

This clone occurred once. This chain links TRBV5-1 with TRBJ2-5; TRBD2 matches at 13 bases. V lost 4 bases, J lost 2 bases, and 5 bases stayed unmatched. CDR1 is SGHRS and CDR2 is YFSETQ in the germline V gene. The CDR3 covers 16 residues. The CDR3 DNA is TGCGCCAGCAGCAGGGGGGGACTAGCGGGACAAGAGACCCAGTACTTC. The encoded protein is CASSRGGLAGQETQYF.

The chain is built from TRBV4-2 and TRBJ2-1; TRBD2 matches 8 bases. The CDR3 length is 17 residues. Per germline, CDR1 LGHNA and CDR2 YNFKEQ. The V and J ends lost 6 bases and 4 bases, in that order; junction bases with no gene match: 14. CDR3 nucleotide sequence: TGTGCCAGCAGTTCCCTGGGGGCGGGGGGTCTTTACAATGAGCAGTTCTTC. Protein: CASSSLGAGGLYNEQFF.

The chain has TRBV7-3 and TRBJ1-1, with TRBD1 identical over 7 bases. Germline-derived CDR1 and CDR2 are SGHTA and FQGTGA. J lost 1 base, V lost 1 base, and 0 bases had no gene match. The CDR3 runs to 14 residues. CDR3 nucleotides: TGTGCCAGCAGCTTAAGGACAGGGAACACTGAAGCTTTCTTT. Protein sequence: CASSLRTGNTEAFF. The variable domain in full, with the rest retrieved from reference TRBV7-3 and TRBJ1-1, is GAGVSQTPSNKVTEKGKYVELRCDPISGHTALYWYRQSLGQGPEFLIYFQGTGAADDSGLPNDRFFAVRPEGSVSTLKIQRTERGDSAVYLCASSLRTGNTEAFFGQGTRLTVV.

The chain uses TRBV15 and TRBJ1-6; D perhaps matches TRBD1 (5 bases). The CDR3 sequence is 14 residues long. The V and J ends lost 0 bases and 8 bases respectively, with 8 bases between them. CDR1 and CDR2 from the germline V gene are LNHNV and YYDKDF (reference sequence). The CDR3 is CATSRDSRDSPLHF. CDR3 in DNA: TGTGCCACCAGCAGAGATAGCAGGGATTCACCCCTCCACTTT. Full variable domain (remainder filled in from reference TRBV15 and TRBJ1-6): DAMVIQNPRYQVTQFGKPVTLSCSQTLNHNVMYWYQQKSSQAPKLLFHYYDKDFNNEADTPDNFQSRRPNTSFCFLDIRSPGLGDTAMYLCATSRDSRDSPLHFGNGTRLTVT.

The chain links TRBV7-6 to TRBJ2-7; 8 nucleotides agree with TRBD1. The CDR3 covers 14 residues. V gave up 1 base and J gave up 2 bases; unmatched junction bases: 1. Germline V gene sequence: CDR1 SGHVS, CDR2 FNYEAQ. CDR3 amino acids: CASSLGTGTYEQYF. In DNA form, the CDR3 reads TGTGCCAGCAGCTTAGGGACAGGGACCTACGAGCAGTACTTC. Drawing the rest from reference TRBV7-6 and TRBJ2-7, the complete variable domain is GAGVSQSPRYKVTKRGQDVALRCDPISGHVSLYWYRQALGQGPEFLTYFNYEAQQDKSGLPNDRFSAERPEGSISTLTIQRTEQRDSAMYRCASSLGTGTYEQYFGPGTRLTVT.

The chain couples TRBV5-5 to TRBJ1-2, with a possible D match to TRBD1 (5 bases). Germline V lookup: CDR1 SGHKS, CDR2 YYEKEE (reference sequence). V lost 2 bases and J 5 bases, leaving 13 bases between the germline ends. This CDR3 spans 14 amino acids. For the CDR3, the DNA is TGTGCCAGCAGCTTTGACGGGACTGCGTATGGCTACACCTTC. Protein: CASSFDGTAYGYTF.

V usage is TRBV15 and J usage is TRBJ1-3, with 7 bases matching TRBD1. This CDR3 is built from 15 residues. Germline loops: CDR1 LNHNV, CDR2 YYDKDF (reference sequence). V lost 2 bases to trimming and J lost 1 base; unmatched junction nucleotides: 2. The CDR3 coding sequence is TGTGCCACCAGCAGATCACAGGGGTCTGGAAACACCATATATTTT. Protein sequence: CATSRSQGSGNTIYF.

Only a few counts were recorded for this clone. This chain joins TRBV16 and TRBJ1-2; unclear D gene. V was cut by 0 bases and J by 3 bases, with 8 bases left in between. CDR1 and CDR2 from the germline V gene are KGHSY and FQNENV. The CDR3 covers 14 residues. DNA of the CDR3: TGTGCCAGCAGCCAATCAGGTCGGGACTATGGCTACACCTTC. It specifies CASSQSGRDYGYTF.